The entry below describes one TCR beta chain. This sample was included in a study of blood T cell repertoires in COVID-19. Across the study: The samples span acute and convalescent COVID-19 from the United States, Italy and Spain.

In the authors' workflow: The authors estimated nucleated cell counts from reference gene primer amplification. The method was immunoSEQ multiplex PCR; TCRdb's version includes in-frame clones alone and lacks a portion of them. That table supplies the V and J calls and clone size; D and trimming were determined from the DNA. The data hold more than 250,000 clones, with around 87% observed a single time. The V end lost 8 bases, the J end lost 8 bases, and 13 bases lay between the germline ends. The CDR3 length is 12 residues. Germline CDR1 is MDHEN and CDR2 is SYDVKM. Sample: peripheral blood. The gene calls are TRBV28 and TRBJ2-1; possible D gene TRBD2, 7 bases. This TCR derives from a man in his fifties or sixties with active or convalescent COVID-19. The CDR3 bases are TGTGCCAGCGGGGGGGCCGGGGATGAGCAGTTCTTC. It codes for CASGGAGDEQFF.